These 2 T cell receptor beta chains were all obtained from the same sample, sequenced in a study of control samples from healthy donors and cancer patients. TCRdb's copy holds only in-frame clones and misses some; the assay was immunoSEQ multiplex PCR. The sample yields about 82,000 clones, roughly 93% seen once. Sequences were obtained from blood. The origin of the receptors is a woman between 18 and 30 years old in good health.

The chain links TRBV9 to TRBJ2-1; a weak D match, TRBD2 (7 bases). Germline loops: CDR1 SGDLS, CDR2 YYNGEE. V lost 4 bases, J lost 0 bases, and 14 bases lay in between. CDR3 length: 16 residues. CDR3: CASSPGGGSSYNEQFF. CDR3 bases: TGTGCCAGCAGCCCCGGGGGCGGGAGCTCCTACAATGAGCAGTTCTTC.

The V and J genes are TRBV5-1 and TRBJ1-2, with D possibly TRBD1 on 5 matching bases. V was pared by 1 base and J by 4 bases, with 14 bases between. This CDR3 spans 15 amino acids. CDR1 SGHRS and CDR2 YFSETQ come from the germline V gene. The CDR3 DNA sequence: TGCGCCAGCAGCTTGAACGCAGGGTCTACCTATGGCTACACCTTC. Amino acids: CASSLNAGSTYGYTF.